This passage covers 16 T cell receptor beta chains from one sample sequenced in a study of blood T cell repertoires in COVID-19. Sequenced by immunoSEQ multiplex PCR; TCRdb stores in-frame clones only, minus some. The sample has about 280,000 clones, about 83% seen once. Sequenced material: PBMCs or T cells enriched from blood (not recorded which). These receptors all come from a woman between 40 and 50 years old who had recovered from COVID-19.

As regards this clone: A read error may account for a junction end that differs from germline. The V and J genes are TRBV5-1 and TRBJ2-5; 10 bases align to TRBD1. This CDR3 has 15 amino acids. CDR1 and CDR2 (germline): SGHRS, YFSETQ. CDR3 in DNA: TGCGCCAGCAGGATATTAACCGGGACAGGGGCCCTAAAGGACTTC. It translates to CASRILTGTGALKDF. The full variable domain, with the rest looked up from reference TRBV5-1 and TRBJ2-5, is KAGVTQTPRYLIKTRGQQVTLSCSPISGHRSVSWYQQTPGQGLQFLFEYFSETQRNKGNFPGRFSGRQFSNSRSEMNVSTLELGDSALYLCASRILTGTGALKDFGPGTRLLVL.

This clone has a single count. The chain couples TRBV5-1 to TRBJ2-1, with 11 bases lining up with TRBD2. The germline CDR1 and CDR2 sequences are SGHRS and YFSETQ. The trim removed 0 bases at V and 7 bases at J, leaving 9 bases unmatched. This CDR3 contains 17 residues. The CDR3 DNA reads as TGCGCCAGCAGCTTGGCCGGTAGCGGGAGGGCCTGGAATGAGCAGTTCTTC. This codes for CASSLAGSGRAWNEQFF. The full variable domain, its missing parts supplied by reference TRBV5-1 and TRBJ2-1, is KAGVTQTPRYLIKTRGQQVTLSCSPISGHRSVSWYQQTPGQGLQFLFEYFSETQRNKGNFPGRFSGRQFSNSRSEMNVSTLELGDSALYLCASSLAGSGRAWNEQFFGPGTRLTVL.

This clone was observed once. This chain uses TRBV15 with TRBJ2-2, with 8 bases matching TRBD2. Germline V lookup: CDR1 LNHNV, CDR2 YYDKDF (reference sequence). With V trimmed by 0 bases and J by 3 bases, 6 bases remained unmatched. CDR3 size: 17 residues. CDR3 residues: CATSREEWREDTGELFF. CDR3 in DNA: TGTGCCACCAGCAGAGAAGAATGGCGGGAGGACACCGGGGAGCTGTTTTTT.

J is TRBJ2-3 and V is TRBV7-2; D is unresolved. The germline CDR1 and CDR2 sequences are SGHTA and FQGNSA. The CDR3 loop spans 13 amino acids. Trimming took off 1 base at V and 8 bases at J, with 10 bases between the two ends. The CDR3: CASSLEPSGTQYF. The DNA of the CDR3 is TGTGCCAGCAGCTTAGAGCCGAGTGGTACGCAGTATTTT.

This chain joins TRBV6-2 or TRBV6-3 and TRBJ1-4; no clear D. Trimming removed 8 bases from V and 8 bases from J, with 21 bases in between. Germline values: CDR1 MNHEY, CDR2 SVGEGT. This CDR3 spans 15 amino acids. The CDR3 sequence: CASRPAYLPVEKLFF. The CDR3 DNA sequence: TGTGCCAGCCGCCCCGCCTACCTACCGGTGGAAAAACTGTTTTTT.

The chain couples TRBV7-2 to TRBJ1-2; D perhaps matches TRBD1 (6 bases). The CDR3 runs to 15 residues. Germline V gene lookup returns CDR1 SGHTA and CDR2 FQGNSA. V shed 2 bases and J shed 6 bases, with 16 bases lying between them. In DNA form, the CDR3 reads TGTGCCAGCAGCTTATCTTGGATAGGGGGAGATGGCTACACCTTC. Protein: CASSLSWIGGDGYTF. The variable domain in full, completed from reference TRBV7-2 and TRBJ1-2, reads GAGVSQSPSNKVTEKGKDVELRCDPISGHTALYWYRQSLGQGLEFLIYFQGNSAPDKSGLPSDRFSAERTGGSVSTLTIQRTQQEDSAVYLCASSLSWIGGDGYTFGSGTRLTVV.

The V gene is TRBV7-8, the J gene TRBJ1-4, with TRBD1 matching 9 bases. The junction had 5 bases not matched to a gene; V was cut back by 6 bases and J by 3 bases. The CDR3 consists of 15 residues. Germline values: CDR1 SGHVS, CDR2 FQNEAQ. The CDR3 bases are TGTGCCAGCAGTACAGGGGGCTCGGCTAATGAAAAACTGTTTTTT. Its translation is CASSTGGSANEKLFF. Combining the CDR3 with reference TRBV7-8 and TRBJ1-4 gives the whole variable domain GAGVSQSPRYKVAKRGQDVALRCDPISGHVSLFWYQQALGQGPEFLTYFQNEAQLDKSGLPSDRFFAERPEGSVSTLKIQRTQQEDSAVYLCASSTGGSANEKLFFGSGTQLSVL.

V is TRBV19 and J is TRBJ2-7; D uncertain. The CDR3 runs 12 residues. Trimming removed 7 bases from V and 4 bases from J, with 11 bases in between. Germline CDR1 is LNHDA and CDR2 is SQIVND (reference sequence). CDR3 loop: CASTLLRYEQYF. In DNA form, the CDR3 reads TGTGCCAGTACCCTGCTCCGGTACGAGCAGTACTTC.

This rearrangement joins TRBV2 to TRBJ2-7, with 8 bases aligning to TRBD1. Germline V gene sequence: CDR1 SNHLY, CDR2 FYNNEI. The trim removed 6 bases at V and 6 bases at J, leaving 7 bases unmatched. The CDR3 spans 13 residues. The CDR3 protein is CASSADRAPEQYF. The CDR3 region has the DNA TGTGCCAGCAGCGCGGACAGGGCCCCCGAGCAGTACTTC.

The V and J genes are TRBV6-5 and TRBJ2-5; D possibly corresponds to TRBD2 (6 bases). The CDR3 spans 13 residues. Germline lookup yields CDR1 MNHEY and CDR2 SVGAGI. The V end was cut by 9 bases, the J end by 5 bases, with 16 bases between. The CDR3 loop is CASILSGVETQYF. DNA for the CDR3: TGTGCCAGTATCCTTAGCGGAGTGGAGACCCAGTACTTC.

This clone was seen only once. V usage is TRBV5-1 and J usage is TRBJ2-1; 9 nucleotides line up with TRBD2. The germline V gene has CDR1 SGHRS and CDR2 YFSETQ. The CDR3 consists of 15 residues. V lost 6 bases to trimming and J lost 5 bases; unmatched junction nucleotides: 9. CDR3 sequence reads: CASTQWLAGNNEQFF. The CDR3 DNA sequence: TGCGCCAGCACCCAGTGGCTAGCGGGAAACAATGAGCAGTTCTTC.

The chain combines TRBV6-2 or TRBV6-3 with TRBJ2-3; D not certain. V was shortened by 4 bases and J by 6 bases, with 8 bases between the two germline ends. Germline V CDR1 and CDR2: MNHEY, SVGEGT. This CDR3 has 12 residues. The CDR3 sequence is CASSWSTDTQYF. Here the CDR3 DNA reads TGTGCCAGCAGTTGGTCAACTGATACGCAGTATTTT.

The J gene is TRBJ1-2, the V gene TRBV7-2; 8 bases align to TRBD1. V was pared by 5 bases and J by 6 bases, with 14 bases of the junction left unmatched. In germline, CDR1 is SGHTA, CDR2 FQGNSA. The CDR3 loop spans 16 amino acids. CDR3 protein: CASSLGQGTSVNGYTF. The CDR3 DNA follows: TGTGCCAGCAGCCTCGGACAGGGAACCTCTGTGAATGGCTACACCTTC. Full variable domain (remainder filled in from reference TRBV7-2 and TRBJ1-2): GAGVSQSPSNKVTEKGKDVELRCDPISGHTALYWYRQSLGQGLEFLIYFQGNSAPDKSGLPSDRFSAERTGGSVSTLTIQRTQQEDSAVYLCASSLGQGTSVNGYTFGSGTRLTVV.

The chain couples TRBV6-6 to TRBJ1-1; the D gene is possibly TRBD1 (5 bases). Looked up from germline, CDR1 is MNHNY and CDR2 is SVGAGI (reference sequence). Trimming stripped 4 bases from V and 0 bases from J, with 12 bases between. The CDR3 is made up of 15 amino acids. This CDR3 reads CASSLSGKMNTEAFF. The CDR3, as DNA: TGTGCCAGCAGTTTATCAGGGAAAATGAACACTGAAGCTTTCTTT.

This clone has only one observation. This chain uses TRBV7-9 with TRBJ2-7; D remains unclear. CDR1 and CDR2 (germline): SEHNR, FQNEAQ (reference sequence). CDR3 size: 13 residues. With 5 bases removed from V and 3 bases from J, the gap between germline ends came to 11 bases. The CDR3 spells CASSPRRRYEQYF. CDR3 nucleotides: TGTGCCAGCAGCCCCCGCAGGCGCTACGAGCAGTACTTC.

This clone appeared a single time. V usage is TRBV6-6 and J usage is TRBJ2-2, with TRBD1 as a possible D gene (6 bases). Trimming removed 0 bases from V and 1 base from J, with 9 bases in between. Germline assignment: CDR1 MNHNY and CDR2 SVGAGI (reference sequence). The CDR3 sequence is 16 residues long. CDR3 DNA sequence: TGTGCCAGCAGTTACTCACACAGGGTGAACACCGGGGAGCTGTTTTTT. It yields the protein CASSYSHRVNTGELFF.